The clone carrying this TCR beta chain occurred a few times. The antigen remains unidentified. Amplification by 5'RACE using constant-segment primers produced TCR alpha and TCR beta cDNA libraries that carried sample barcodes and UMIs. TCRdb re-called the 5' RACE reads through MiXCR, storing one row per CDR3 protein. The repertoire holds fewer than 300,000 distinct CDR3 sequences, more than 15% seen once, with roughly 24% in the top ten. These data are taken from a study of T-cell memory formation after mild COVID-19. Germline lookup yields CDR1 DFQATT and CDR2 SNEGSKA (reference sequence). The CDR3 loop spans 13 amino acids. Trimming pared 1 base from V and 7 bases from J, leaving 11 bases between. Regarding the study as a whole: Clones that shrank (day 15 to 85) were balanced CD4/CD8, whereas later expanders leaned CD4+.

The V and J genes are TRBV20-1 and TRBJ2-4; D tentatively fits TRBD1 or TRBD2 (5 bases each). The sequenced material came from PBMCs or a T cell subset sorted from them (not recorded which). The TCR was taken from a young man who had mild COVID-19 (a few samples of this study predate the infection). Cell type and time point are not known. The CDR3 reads CSARGAGTNIQYF. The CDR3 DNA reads TGCAGTGCTAGAGGGGCAGGGACGAACATTCAGTACTTC.